Shown below are 23 T cell receptor beta chains from a single sample sequenced in a study of T-cell reconstitution after alpha-beta-depleted transplantation in children. Unique molecular identifiers were built into the TCRbeta library. TCRdb independently ran MiXCR on the PCR reads; one entry per CDR3 protein. The table records about 870,000 distinct CDR3 sequences, less than 20% of them present only once. Material: PBMCs, mostly from graft donor cells, obtained 360 days after TCRalphabeta/CD19-depleted stem cell transplant. Receptors were obtained from a male patient aged 5 to 17 who had a stem cell transplant for acute lymphoblastic leukemia, so the T cells may come from the graft donor.

This clonotype has only a few counts. The chain has TRBV7-2 and TRBJ2-7, with 11 bases that match TRBD1. Germline assignment: CDR1 SGHTA and CDR2 FQGNSA. The J segment lost 4 bases and the V segment lost 5 bases, leaving 7 bases of the junction unmatched. CDR3 length: 15 residues. CDR3 nucleotides: TGTGCCAGCAGCCCTTGGGACAGGGGGGGGTACGAGCAGTACTTC. Its translation is CASSPWDRGGYEQYF.

The chain joins TRBV18 to TRBJ2-1; D is possibly TRBD2 (6 bases). The CDR3 is made up of 18 amino acids. CDR1 and CDR2 (germline): KGHSH, LQKENI. With 3 bases removed from V and 2 bases from J, the gap between germline ends came to 20 bases. CDR3 in amino acids: CASSPEGGAGWTYNEQFF. CDR3 nucleotide sequence: TGTGCCAGCTCACCTGAGGGAGGCGCAGGGTGGACCTACAATGAGCAGTTCTTC.

The chain uses TRBV19 and TRBJ1-1; the D is unclear. The CDR3 length is 18 residues. Germline lookup yields CDR1 LNHDA and CDR2 SQIVND (reference sequence). V was shortened by 3 bases and J by 4 bases, with 24 bases between the two germline ends. CDR3 region: CASSIPGYPHPAGTEAFF. For the CDR3, the DNA is TGTGCCAGTAGTATTCCGGGATACCCCCACCCTGCTGGCACTGAAGCTTTCTTT.

This chain links TRBV5-1 with TRBJ2-1; D is unclear. Trimming cost V 2 bases and J 4 bases, with 13 bases left between them. Germline loops: CDR1 SGHRS, CDR2 YFSETQ. CDR3 length: 15 amino acids. CDR3 nucleotide sequence: TGCGCCAGCAGCTTAACCCCCGACACTTACAATGAGCAGTTCTTC. This encodes CASSLTPDTYNEQFF.

This chain connects TRBV24-1 to TRBJ1-3, with D perhaps matching TRBD1 (5 bases). Trimming cost V 12 bases and J 1 base, with 15 bases left between them. CDR3 length: 14 residues. From germline, CDR1 is KGHDR and CDR2 SFDVKD. The CDR3 nucleotides are TGTGCCGTTCTTTCCAGGGTGTCTGGAAACACCATATATTTT. This translates into CAVLSRVSGNTIYF.

This clonotype has more than one count but fewer than ten. The chain is built from TRBV7-2 and TRBJ2-5, with a tentative D call TRBD1 (6 bases). The V gene lost 3 bases and the J gene lost 3 bases, with 14 bases spanning the gap. The CDR3 loop spans 15 amino acids. Looked up from germline, CDR1 is SGHTA and CDR2 is FQGNSA. This CDR3 is CASSFTGTYKETQYF. The DNA for the CDR3 is TGTGCCAGCAGCTTTACCGGGACATATAAAGAGACCCAGTACTTC.

This clonotype was seen only a few times. The chain has TRBV7-7 and TRBJ2-1; 7 bases match TRBD2. Germline CDR1 is SSHAT and CDR2 is FNYEAQ (reference sequence). This CDR3 region has 14 residues. V trimming: 3 bases; J trimming: 8 bases; junction bases outside the gene matches: 7. DNA for the CDR3: TGTGCCAGCAGCTTGGGCGCGGGAGCAGATGAGCAGTTCTTC. Translated: CASSLGAGADEQFF.

This clonotype was detected ten times or more. This sequence joins TRBV5-1 and TRBJ1-1, with TRBD1 identical over 8 bases. The germline gives CDR1 SGHRS, CDR2 YFSETQ. This CDR3 contains 14 residues. With 3 bases clipped from V and 1 base from J, the junction kept 2 bases outside the gene matches. The chain's CDR3 is CASSYGQGNTEAFF. In nucleotides, the CDR3 is TGCGCCAGCAGCTACGGACAGGGGAACACTGAAGCTTTCTTT.

The V call is TRBV12-3 or TRBV12-4, the J call TRBJ2-7; D might be TRBD2 (6 bases). Between the trimmed V and J ends, which lost 6 bases and 5 bases, there was a span of 17 bases. This CDR3 region has 14 residues. CDR3 coding DNA: TGTGCCAGCAGCCGACTAGTTGCAGCCCACGAGCAGTACTTC. Amino acid sequence: CASSRLVAAHEQYF.

V usage is TRBV20-1 and J usage is TRBJ2-2, with 10 bases that match TRBD2. Germline V CDR1 and CDR2: DFQATT, SNEGSKA (reference sequence). This CDR3 has 17 residues. V dropped 1 base and J dropped 0; count of bases not matched to a gene: 5. The CDR3 nucleotides are TGCAGTGCTAGAGCCTGGACTAGCGGTACGAACACCGGGGAGCTGTTTTTT. It codes for CSARAWTSGTNTGELFF.

The genes are TRBV12-3 or TRBV12-4 and TRBJ1-6; no clear D. The CDR3 loop spans 14 amino acids. Trimming removed 6 bases at V and 3 bases at J, with 9 bases between. CDR3 in amino acids: CASRDGIYNSPLHF. The CDR3 DNA reads TGTGCCAGCAGGGACGGGATCTATAATTCACCCCTCCACTTT.

This chain connects TRBV7-6 to TRBJ2-5, with unresolved D. CDR1 SGHVS and CDR2 FNYEAQ come from the germline V gene. The CDR3 loop spans 14 amino acids. V lost 3 bases and J lost 5, with 13 bases in between. CDR3 sequence reads: CASSFWETRETQYF. As DNA, the CDR3 is TGTGCCAGCAGCTTTTGGGAAACCCGCGAGACCCAGTACTTC. The entire variable domain, with the rest obtained from reference TRBV7-6 and TRBJ2-5, is as follows: GAGVSQSPRYKVTKRGQDVALRCDPISGHVSLYWYRQALGQGPEFLTYFNYEAQQDKSGLPNDRFSAERPEGSISTLTIQRTEQRDSAMYRCASSFWETRETQYFGPGTRLLVL.

V usage is TRBV9 and J usage is TRBJ2-5; TRBD1 or TRBD2 may be the D gene (6 bases each). The V gene's germline CDR1 is SGDLS and CDR2 YYNGEE. Trimming shortened V by 3 bases and J by 5 bases, and 17 bases separated the two germline ends. The CDR3 extends over 15 amino acids. CDR3 DNA: TGTGCCAGCAGCGCCATTGGGCAGGGGAGGGAGACCCAGTACTTC. Amino acids: CASSAIGQGRETQYF. The variable domain in full, completed from reference TRBV9 and TRBJ2-5, reads DSGVTQTPKHLITATGQRVTLRCSPRSGDLSVYWYQQSLDQGLQFLIQYYNGEERAKGNILERFSAQQFPDLHSELNLSSLELGDSALYFCASSAIGQGRETQYFGPGTRLLVL.

This clonotype was picked up many times. The J gene is TRBJ2-7, the V gene TRBV4-1, with TRBD2 matching 9 bases. CDR1 MGHRA and CDR2 YSYEKL come from the germline V gene. The CDR3 totals 16 residues. V lost 2 bases to trimming and J lost 0 bases; unmatched junction nucleotides: 5. The CDR3 region is CASSQPLSGSSYEQYF. For the CDR3, the DNA is TGCGCCAGCAGCCAACCACTTAGCGGGAGCTCCTACGAGCAGTACTTC.

This clonotype has more than one count but fewer than ten. The chain combines TRBV7-2 with TRBJ2-1; 11 nucleotides match TRBD2. The CDR3 extends over 15 amino acids. Germline CDR1 and CDR2: SGHTA and FQGNSA. With 1 base clipped from V and 10 bases from J, the junction kept 6 bases outside the gene matches. CDR3 loop: CASSLDYLAGGEQFF. The CDR3 DNA sequence: TGTGCCAGCAGCTTAGACTACTTAGCGGGAGGGGAGCAGTTCTTC.

This clonotype has ten or more counts. V and J are TRBV6-5 and TRBJ1-6; no reliable D call. Germline V gene sequence: CDR1 MNHEY, CDR2 SVGAGI. This CDR3 has 15 residues. Trimming cost V 3 bases and J 4 bases, with 10 bases left between them. The DNA for the CDR3 is TGTGCCAGCAGTTATGAAAGGACTTATAATTCACCCCTCCACTTT. Protein: CASSYERTYNSPLHF.

This clonotype showed up many times. The chain couples TRBV3-1 to TRBJ2-3, with D perhaps being TRBD1 or TRBD2 (6 bases each). CDR3 length: 16 residues. Germline V lookup: CDR1 LGHDT, CDR2 YNNKEL (reference sequence). V was clipped by 2 bases and J by 6 bases, with 18 bases between them. CDR3 nucleotide sequence: TGTGCCAGCAGCCAAAAAGGGGGGACCTCCACCGATACGCAGTATTTT. Translation gives CASSQKGGTSTDTQYF.

This clonotype was detected a few times. V is TRBV5-1 and J is TRBJ2-3; 9 bases map to TRBD2. Germline V gene lookup returns CDR1 SGHRS and CDR2 YFSETQ. This CDR3 has 15 amino acids. J lost 3 bases, V lost 3 bases, and 5 bases had no gene match. The CDR3 DNA reads as TGCGCCAGCAGCTATACAGGACTAGCGACAGATACGCAGTATTTT. This encodes CASSYTGLATDTQYF.

The sample holds a few counts of this clonotype. J is TRBJ2-3 and V is TRBV4-1, with 9 bases identical to TRBD1. From germline, CDR1 is MGHRA and CDR2 YSYEKL. Trimming at V came to 3 bases and at J to 6 bases, leaving 13 bases not matched to a gene. The CDR3 sequence is 17 residues long. As DNA, the CDR3 is TGCGCCAGCAGCCACTCACCCGGGACAGGGAATAGGGATACGCAGTATTTT. Protein sequence: CASSHSPGTGNRDTQYF.

The chain employs TRBV10-2 and TRBJ2-7, with a tentative D call TRBD2 (5 bases). Looked up from germline, CDR1 is WSHSY and CDR2 is SAAADI. V lost 3 bases to trimming and J lost 0 bases, with 18 bases between them. The CDR3 is 17 residues long. Here the CDR3 reads CASSERVRRRSSYEQYF. CDR3 nucleotide sequence: TGCGCCAGCAGTGAAAGAGTTCGGCGGAGGAGCTCCTACGAGCAGTACTTC.

This clonotype was observed a handful of times. This rearrangement joins TRBV12-3 or TRBV12-4 to TRBJ2-1, with D maybe TRBD1 (6 bases). Trimming shortened V by 7 bases and J by 5 bases, and 12 bases separated the two germline ends. The CDR3 length is 13 residues. The CDR3 region is CASTVQGDNEQFF. The CDR3 bases are TGTGCCAGCACGGTACAGGGTGACAATGAGCAGTTCTTC.

The V and J genes are TRBV5-6 and TRBJ1-1; the D is unclear. Trimming removed 4 bases from V and 1 base from J, with 11 bases in between. Germline V gene data show CDR1 as SGHDT and CDR2 as YYEEEE. The CDR3 length is 14 residues. The CDR3 DNA reads as TGTGCCAGCAGCCCCTGGGGTCCGAACACTGAAGCTTTCTTT. Its protein is CASSPWGPNTEAFF.

This clonotype was counted between two and nine times. This sequence joins TRBV5-6 and TRBJ1-2; weak D call: TRBD1 (6 bases). Deletions cut 10 bases from V and 4 bases from J, with 17 bases between. This CDR3 is built from 13 residues. The germline CDR1 and CDR2 sequences are SGHDT and YYEEEE. The CDR3 DNA sequence: TGTGCCTCGACAGGTTGGGAGGGCTATGGCTACACCTTC. As protein: CASTGWEGYGYTF.